This TCR beta chain is from a study of CD8+ T cells in alopecia areata (dated by TCRdb to the late 2010s). Notes on the research overall: Treated patients were enrolled in an open-label pilot trial of oral tofacitinib, 5 to 10 mg twice daily, for moderate-to-severe alopecia areata. Scalp clonality was compared across normal scalp (n=4), patchy alopecia areata scalp (n=8), and alopecia totalis/universalis scalp (n=8). In both human patients and the C3H/HeJ mouse model, the study applied high-throughput TCRbeta sequencing to look at T cell clonal expansion in alopecia areata. Patients received tofacitinib for 6 to 18 months and were then followed off drug for 6 months to check for delayed response and recurrence. The SALT score, which quantifies the percentage of affected scalp surface area, was used to measure disease severity in treated patients. immunoSEQ multiplex PCR using 35 Vbeta forward primers and 13 Jbeta reverse primers was used to amplify TCRbeta CDR3 regions. Human TCRbeta sequencing covered scalp tissue and sorted CD4+ and CD8+ peripheral blood T cells from patchy and totalis/universalis alopecia areata patients and healthy controls. Biopsies were taken from tofacitinib-treated patients at baseline and at 4 and 24 weeks of treatment, and a later scalp biopsy was taken in several of the tofacitinib-treated patients. RNA was obtained with the PAXgene miRNA kit for fixed scalp, the miRNeasy kit for PBMCs, and the RNeasy kit for mouse skin.

This specimen's treatment or condition label, interpreted: oral pan-JAK inhibitor, 5-10 mg twice daily. From alopecia areata patients, peripheral blood was collected along with lesional scalp punch biopsies. PBMCs were isolated by density centrifugation and stained for CD3, CD4 and CD8, after which CD4+ and CD8+ T cells were sorted on a FACSAria. This clone was picked up a small number of times. The clone's antigen remains unknown. Per-base quality was not reported, and no clone a single base away is much larger than it. Broad study findings and their caveats: Because the treated cohort was small and had just a single nonresponder, larger studies are needed to establish links between baseline CD8+ expansion and response. Lesional scalp, especially in alopecia totalis/universalis, showed higher clonality and more expanded CD8+ clones than normal scalp, suggesting antigenic drive. Many expanded lesional clones were found to persist in scalp and blood during tofacitinib treatment, and relapse after treatment cessation may be partly explained by this persistence. Unlike mouse skin, where gammadelta T cells dominate, normal human skin contains resident alphabeta T cells that get sequenced too, which complicates analysis of the scalp TCR repertoire. Shared TCR sequences between patients were less evident than in mice, which may be partly attributable to HLA diversity in the patient population. Scalp clonality and the number of expanded CD8+ clones among the top 100 scalp clones were significantly decreased by tofacitinib.

The library was built by means of the immunoSEQ multiplex PCR assay. To provide template for TCR sequencing, every sample had RNA extracted and reverse transcribed into cDNA. First-strand cDNA was synthesized using SuperScript III with a 2:1 mix of oligo-dT and random hexamers. Amplification bias was assessed with a synthetic immune receptor repertoire, and residual bias was removed computationally. The authors' pipeline ran thus. After raw reads were preprocessed to remove errors, the CDR3 was defined following IMGT conventions as running from the conserved cysteine to phenylalanine. Clonality was calculated as 1 minus Shannon entropy normalized by log2 of the number of productive unique TCRs. Whether scalp clones were CD4 or CD8 was inferred by matching scalp TCRbeta sequences against CD4 and CD8 repertoires sorted from blood. TCRdb provides this immuneACCESS table in a form limited to in-frame rearrangements. Some clones are lacking; in checked studies, under half of them reflect an unresolved V gene, and why the rest are absent is not known. V and J calls and clone size are as listed in that table; D and trimming were resolved from the DNA. The sample table lists roughly 200,000 clones, less than 45% of them with a count of one. Of the sample, 0.48% is held by the ten largest clones.

Sequences SEHNR (CDR1) and FQNEAQ (CDR2) are obtained from the germline V gene (reference sequence). V has 2 bases trimmed and J has 12 bases trimmed; junction bases matching no gene number 9. The CDR3 spans 14 residues, from the cysteine through the phenylalanine. The entry retains the CDR3 DNA only, 42 bases that are in frame from base 1. The sequence links TRBV7-9 to TRBJ2-1; 8 junctional bases match TRBD1. Sequences were derived from CD4+ T cells sorted from blood, sampled around week 31, from a patient treated with tofacitinib. The receptor was derived from a human donor with alopecia areata. The nucleotide sequence is given as TGTGCCAGCAGCTTACAGGGGGCCCAAGATGGGCAGTTCTTC. Translated, this is CASSLQGAQDGQFF.